This is a list of T cell receptor beta chains from one sample in a study of blood T cell repertoires in COVID-19. Some clones are missing from TCRdb's copy, which holds only in-frame ones; the method was immunoSEQ multiplex PCR. The sample holds around 290,000 clones, 88% seen once. Material for sequencing was PBMCs or T cells enriched from blood (not recorded which). The receptors were sampled from a young woman who had recovered from COVID-19. CDR3s include the opening cysteine and the closing phenylalanine or tryptophan. Each record gives: V gene, D gene, J gene, clone size, CDR3 protein, CDR3 DNA. The D gene is left open where the match is weak. Clone size is given for some rows only: seen once, a few or many times, or a class if the clone is expanded.

v_call: TRBV28
d_call: .
j_call: TRBJ1-4
clone_size: .
cdr3_aa: CASSRPDRKNEKLFF
cdr3_nt: TGTGCCAGCAGTCGACCTGACAGGAAGAATGAAAAACTGTTTTTT

v_call: TRBV27
d_call: TRBD2
j_call: TRBJ2-7
clone_size: .
cdr3_aa: CASSSLAGGSSKRTSSYEQYF
cdr3_nt: TGTGCCAGCAGTTCACTAGCGGGAGGATCTTCCAAAAGGACTAGCTCCTACGAGCAGTACTTC

v_call: TRBV18
d_call: TRBD1
j_call: TRBJ1-3
clone_size: .
cdr3_aa: CASSPRDRVSGNTIYF
cdr3_nt: TGTGCCAGCTCACCCCGGGACAGGGTCTCTGGAAACACCATATATTTT

v_call: TRBV7-2
d_call: .
j_call: TRBJ1-1
clone_size: .
cdr3_aa: CASSLARPNTEAFF
cdr3_nt: TGTGCCAGCAGCTTAGCCAGGCCCAACACTGAAGCTTTCTTT

v_call: TRBV6-5
d_call: .
j_call: TRBJ2-7
clone_size: .
cdr3_aa: CASSFTLSSYEQYF
cdr3_nt: TGTGCCAGCAGTTTTACCCTCAGCTCCTACGAGCAGTACTTC

v_call: TRBV7-9
d_call: TRBD2
j_call: TRBJ2-1
clone_size: .
cdr3_aa: CASSSLAGPNEQFF
cdr3_nt: TGTGCCAGCAGCTCGCTAGCGGGGCCAAATGAGCAGTTCTTC

v_call: TRBV29-1
d_call: .
j_call: TRBJ1-1
clone_size: .
cdr3_aa: CSVEGGRSEAFF
cdr3_nt: TGCAGCGTTGAAGGGGGGCGGTCTGAAGCTTTCTTT

v_call: TRBV2
d_call: TRBD1
j_call: TRBJ2-7
clone_size: few
cdr3_aa: CASTAQGAGSTYEQYF
cdr3_nt: TGTGCCAGCACCGCACAGGGGGCGGGCTCTACCTACGAGCAGTACTTC

v_call: TRBV4-3
d_call: .
j_call: TRBJ2-7
clone_size: .
cdr3_aa: CASSQDPGGAPEEQYF
cdr3_nt: TGCGCCAGCAGCCAAGATCCTGGGGGCGCCCCGGAAGAGCAGTACTTC

v_call: TRBV5-1
d_call: .
j_call: TRBJ2-1
clone_size: .
cdr3_aa: CASSLALTGADHEQFF
cdr3_nt: TGCGCCAGCAGCTTGGCCTTAACAGGAGCCGACCATGAGCAGTTCTTC

v_call: TRBV9
d_call: .
j_call: TRBJ2-2
clone_size: .
cdr3_aa: CASSVDPRGNTGELFF
cdr3_nt: TGTGCCAGCAGCGTAGACCCCAGGGGTAACACCGGGGAGCTGTTTTTT

v_call: TRBV18
d_call: TRBD1
j_call: TRBJ2-3
clone_size: .
cdr3_aa: CASSPMTGGTDTQYF
cdr3_nt: TGTGCCAGCTCACCGATGACAGGGGGAACAGATACGCAGTATTTT

v_call: TRBV13
d_call: .
j_call: TRBJ1-1
clone_size: .
cdr3_aa: CASSLYVGSTEAFF
cdr3_nt: TGTGCCAGCAGCTTATACGTAGGGAGTACTGAAGCTTTCTTT

v_call: TRBV5-1
d_call: TRBD2
j_call: TRBJ2-5
clone_size: .
cdr3_aa: CASSRNLGLAGGGETQYF
cdr3_nt: TGCGCCAGCAGCAGGAACCTGGGACTAGCGGGAGGTGGAGAGACCCAGTACTTC